One sample yielded the 24 T cell receptor beta chains listed below, sequenced in a study of T cells after yellow fever vaccination. TCRdb called the 5' RACE reads again in MiXCR, with one record for every CDR3 protein. Of fewer than 100,000 distinct CDR3 sequences listed, approximately 6.3% are singletons. The sample consisted of CD8+ T cells sorted from PBMCs, taken 10 days after the yellow fever booster vaccination. These receptors came from a man in his late teens or twenties who received the YFV17D yellow fever vaccine.

This clonotype was picked up a small number of times. The V and J genes are TRBV29-1 and TRBJ1-2, with D possibly TRBD1 on 6 matching bases. V was shortened by 5 bases and J by 7 bases, with 17 bases between the two germline ends. This CDR3 has 13 amino acids. In germline, CDR1 is SQVTM, CDR2 ANQGSEA. CDR3 amino acids: CSVPLWGAGGYTF. DNA for the CDR3: TGCAGCGTTCCTTTGTGGGGGGCAGGTGGCTACACCTTC.

This clonotype showed up many times. This chain joins TRBV12-3 or TRBV12-4 and TRBJ1-5; the D gene is possibly TRBD1 (6 bases). The germline V and J ends were trimmed by 3 bases and 8 bases, with 17 bases remaining between them. The CDR3 totals 15 residues. The DNA of the CDR3 is TGTGCCAGCAGTTTGGGTTCAGGGGCGGTGGAGCCCCAGCATTTT. Its translation: CASSLGSGAVEPQHF.

This clonotype has more than one count but fewer than ten. The chain combines TRBV6-2 or TRBV6-3 with TRBJ2-2, with D unresolved. The V gene lost 7 bases and the J gene lost 3 bases, with 18 bases spanning the gap. Germline V gives CDR1 MNHEY, CDR2 SVGEGT. CDR3 length: 16 residues. CDR3 sequence: CASIIGARWYTGELFF. CDR3 bases: TGTGCCAGCATCATAGGAGCGCGGTGGTACACCGGGGAGCTGTTTTTT.

The sample holds a few counts of this clonotype. The chain recombines TRBV18 with TRBJ1-1; D may be TRBD1 (5 bases). Trimming took 3 bases from V and 4 from J, leaving 21 bases between them. The CDR3 is 17 amino acids. Germline V gives CDR1 KGHSH, CDR2 LQKENI. The CDR3 DNA reads TGTGCCAGCTCACCCGGAGGGCCGGGGGGAGACGGCACTGAAGCTTTCTTT. Its protein is CASSPGGPGGDGTEAFF.

The rearrangement links TRBV7-9 to TRBJ1-6, with D maybe TRBD1 (5 bases). Germline CDR1 and CDR2: SEHNR and FQNEAQ (reference sequence). Trimming shortened V by 2 bases and J by 7 bases, and 12 bases separated the two germline ends. The CDR3 covers 15 residues. CDR3 nucleotides: TGTGCCAGCAGCTTACCCGAAAGGGGAAATTCACCCCTCCACTTT. This translates into CASSLPERGNSPLHF.

This chain uses TRBV12-3 or TRBV12-4 with TRBJ2-3; 8 bases line up with TRBD1. The CDR3 spans 14 residues. V dropped 6 bases and J dropped 4; count of bases not matched to a gene: 6. As DNA, the CDR3 is TGTGCCAGCAGCCCGACAGGGGAGGCAGATACGCAGTATTTT. Amino acid sequence: CASSPTGEADTQYF.

The V call is TRBV4-3, the J call TRBJ2-2; 7 nucleotides agree with TRBD1. The CDR3 runs 15 residues. V dropped 3 bases and J dropped 4; count of bases not matched to a gene: 5. Germline V gives CDR1 LGHNA, CDR2 YSLEER. The CDR3 sequence is CASSHLQGTTGELFF. The CDR3 DNA is TGCGCCAGCAGCCATTTACAGGGGACCACCGGGGAGCTGTTTTTT.

This clonotype was found a few times. The rearrangement uses TRBV7-3 and TRBJ2-5; 9 nucleotides align to TRBD2. Germline assignment: CDR1 SGHTA and CDR2 FQGTGA. The V and J ends lost 4 bases and 5 bases, in that order; junction bases with no gene match: 14. CDR3 length equals 17 residues. CDR3 nucleotide sequence: TGTGCCAGCAGCTCGGGGATTAGCGGGGGAGAATTTGAGACCCAGTACTTC. It yields the protein CASSSGISGGEFETQYF.

In its sample, this clonotype was seen a few times. V usage is TRBV6-1 and J usage is TRBJ1-6; 7 bases match TRBD1. V lost 7 bases to trimming and J lost 7 bases; unmatched junction nucleotides: 4. The CDR3 has 13 amino acids. Germline V gene sequence: CDR1 MNHNS, CDR2 SASEGT. DNA of the CDR3: TGTGCCAGCAAGAGACAGGGAAATTCACCCCTCCACTTT. This gives the protein CASKRQGNSPLHF.

This clonotype was seen ten or more times. The V call is TRBV10-3, the J call TRBJ2-7, with D unresolved. V lost 2 bases, J lost 3 bases, and 5 bases lay in between. The germline V gene has CDR1 ENHRY and CDR2 SYGVKD. This CDR3 contains 12 residues. CDR3 region: CAISETFYEQYF. In DNA, the CDR3 is TGTGCCATCAGTGAGACCTTCTACGAGCAGTACTTC.

This clonotype came up a few times. The gene calls are TRBV12-3 or TRBV12-4 and TRBJ2-4; maybe TRBD2 (6 bases). This CDR3 is built from 15 residues. V lost 6 bases and J lost 2, with 14 bases in between. Here the CDR3 reads CASSPQAGPKNIQYF. DNA for the CDR3: TGTGCCAGCAGCCCCCAGGCGGGGCCCAAAAACATTCAGTACTTC.

This clonotype was found many times. The V call is TRBV10-3, the J call TRBJ2-2; 7 positions match TRBD1. Germline values: CDR1 ENHRY, CDR2 SYGVKD. V shed 7 bases and J 5 bases; nucleotides not matched to a gene: 7. The CDR3 runs 14 residues. This CDR3 reads CAIKPEGQTGELFF. For the CDR3, the DNA is TGTGCCATCAAACCAGAGGGACAGACCGGGGAGCTGTTTTTT.

V usage is TRBV7-9 and J usage is TRBJ2-2; D gene ambiguous. This CDR3 region has 13 residues. V was clipped by 8 bases and J by 1 base, with 8 bases between them. Per germline, CDR1 SEHNR and CDR2 FQNEAQ (reference sequence). The CDR3 bases are TGTGCCAGCGGTGATCAGAACACCGGGGAGCTGTTTTTT. It yields the protein CASGDQNTGELFF.

This clonotype occurred a few times. The chain combines TRBV6-5 with TRBJ1-1, with D unresolved. The CDR3 has 12 residues. Germline V lookup: CDR1 MNHEY, CDR2 SVGAGI. Between the trimmed V and J ends, which lost 8 bases and 4 bases, there was a span of 11 bases. CDR3 nucleotides: TGTGCCAGCTGGAGGGCGGGCACTGAAGCTTTCTTT. Residues: CASWRAGTEAFF.

This chain connects TRBV2 to TRBJ2-3; 9 positions agree with TRBD2. J was trimmed by 0 bases and V by 7 bases; bases with no gene match: 11. Germline lookup yields CDR1 SNHLY and CDR2 FYNNEI. The CDR3 is made up of 17 amino acids. This chain's CDR3 is CASTWGRTSVSTDTQYF. Written as DNA, the CDR3 is TGTGCCAGCACTTGGGGGAGGACTAGCGTAAGCACAGATACGCAGTATTTT.

This sequence joins TRBV6-6 and TRBJ2-7, with TRBD2 as a possible D gene (6 bases). The CDR3 covers 15 residues. V lost 2 bases to trimming and J lost 3 bases, with 14 bases between them. The V gene's germline CDR1 is MNHNY and CDR2 SVGAGI (reference sequence). CDR3: CASSYGRPENYEQYF. In nucleotides, the CDR3 is TGTGCCAGCAGTTACGGGAGGCCCGAGAACTACGAGCAGTACTTC.

The rearrangement joins TRBV27 to TRBJ2-1, with TRBD2 matching over 9 bases. Germline assignment: CDR1 MNHEY and CDR2 SMNVEV (reference sequence). The V segment lost 1 base and the J segment 6 bases; nucleotides outside the gene matches: 10. This CDR3 comprises 17 residues. This CDR3 reads CASSLWAGGPISNEQFF. The CDR3 DNA reads TGTGCCAGCAGTTTATGGGCGGGGGGGCCAATTTCCAATGAGCAGTTCTTC.

The V gene is TRBV5-6, the J gene TRBJ2-7, with 7 bases identical to TRBD1. The CDR3 covers 15 residues. Germline V gene sequence: CDR1 SGHDT, CDR2 YYEEEE. V dropped 3 bases and J dropped 4; count of bases not matched to a gene: 10. Here the CDR3 reads CASSWAPGQTYEQYF. Written as DNA, the CDR3 is TGTGCCAGCAGCTGGGCCCCGGGACAGACTTACGAGCAGTACTTC. Complete variable domain (other parts from reference TRBV5-6 and TRBJ2-7): DAGVTQSPTHLIKTRGQQVTLRCSPKSGHDTVSWYQQALGQGPQFIFQYYEEEERQRGNFPDRFSGHQFPNYSSELNVNALLLGDSALYLCASSWAPGQTYEQYFGPGTRLTVT.

This clonotype was observed many times. The chain employs TRBV10-3 and TRBJ2-7; D might be TRBD1 (5 bases). The CDR3 has 13 residues. Germline V lookup: CDR1 ENHRY, CDR2 SYGVKD. V dropped 3 bases and J dropped 3 bases, with 9 bases sitting between them. The CDR3 nucleotides are TGTGCCATCAGTGAACAGGCGAGCTACGAGCAGTACGTC. Its translation is CAISEQASYEQYV.

DNA for the CDR3: TGCAGTAGCGGGGATTACACAGATACGCAGTATTTT. It codes for CSSGDYTDTQYF. The chain links TRBV29-1 to TRBJ2-3; 8 positions match TRBD2. CDR3 length: 12 amino acids. CDR1 is SQVTM and CDR2 is ANQGSEA in the germline V gene.

In its sample, this clonotype was seen many times. The chain combines TRBV4-1 with TRBJ2-3; no reliable D call. Germline-derived CDR1 and CDR2 are MGHRA and YSYEKL. The CDR3 length is 15 residues. V lost 0 bases and J 2 bases, leaving 9 bases between the germline ends. Here the CDR3 DNA reads TGCGCCAGCAGCCAAGACTTCAGGTTCACAGATACGCAGTATTTT. It translates to CASSQDFRFTDTQYF.

This clonotype has ten or more counts. V gene TRBV7-9 combines with J gene TRBJ2-5; D is possibly TRBD2 (6 bases). CDR1 SEHNR and CDR2 FQNEAQ come from the germline V gene (reference sequence). V was pared by 5 bases and J by 0 bases, with 13 bases between. CDR3 length: 15 residues. CDR3 bases: TGTGCCAGCAGCCCCCCGGGAGTACACCAAGAGACCCAGTACTTC. Encoded protein: CASSPPGVHQETQYF. The entire variable domain, with the rest obtained from reference TRBV7-9 and TRBJ2-5, is as follows: DTGVSQNPRHKITKRGQNVTFRCDPISEHNRLYWYRQTLGQGPEFLTYFQNEAQLEKSRLLSDRFSAERPKGSFSTLEIQRTEQGDSAMYLCASSPPGVHQETQYFGPGTRLLVL.

This chain joins TRBV11-2 and TRBJ1-2, with 10 nucleotides matching TRBD1. The trim removed 0 bases at V and 10 bases at J, leaving 8 bases unmatched. The CDR3 covers 15 residues. The germline gives CDR1 SGHAT, CDR2 FQNNGV. The DNA of the CDR3 is TGTGCCAGCAGCTTAGATGGGTTGGGGACAGGGGACTACACCTTC. Translation gives CASSLDGLGTGDYTF. Full variable domain (missing parts from reference TRBV11-2 and TRBJ1-2): EAGVAQSPRYKIIEKRQSVAFWCNPISGHATLYWYQQILGQGPKLLIQFQNNGVVDDSQLPKDRFSAERLKGVDSTLKIQPAKLEDSAVYLCASSLDGLGTGDYTFGSGTRLTVV.

This clonotype turned up a few times. The rearrangement uses TRBV20-1 and TRBJ1-2; D possibly corresponds to TRBD1 (5 bases). Between the trimmed V and J ends, which lost 0 bases and 4 bases, there was a span of 15 bases. The CDR3 contains 15 residues. CDR1 DFQATT and CDR2 SNEGSKA come from the germline V gene (reference sequence). The CDR3 nucleotides read TGCAGTGCTAGAGAGGTGGGGGTGTATACCTATGGCTACACCTTC. Residues: CSAREVGVYTYGYTF.